Each of the 5 T cell receptor beta chains below was sequenced from the same sample in a study of blood T cell repertoires in COVID-19. Sequencing was performed with immunoSEQ multiplex PCR; in TCRdb, only in-frame clones are kept and a portion is missing. This sample carries over 25,000 clones, under 85% of them seen once, and the ten largest clones take about 44%. The source material was peripheral blood. The receptors derive from a woman over 75 with acute or convalescent COVID-19.

The CDR3 here is CASSMGLAGALPGEQYF. CDR3 DNA: TGTGCCAGTAGTATGGGACTAGCGGGGGCTCTCCCAGGGGAGCAGTACTTC. The chain employs TRBV19 and TRBJ2-7, with TRBD2 matching over 14 bases. CDR3 length: 17 amino acids. Per the germline V gene, CDR1 is LNHDA and CDR2 is SQIVND (reference sequence). V was clipped by 3 bases and J by 7 bases; unmatched bases: 11.

The chain uses TRBV10-3 and TRBJ1-5; tentatively, D is TRBD1 (6 bases). The CDR3 contains 13 residues. CDR1 ENHRY and CDR2 SYGVKD come from the germline V gene. V was pared by 6 bases and J by 4 bases, with 10 bases between. CDR3 nucleotide sequence: TGTGCCATCAGGGACAGCTTAAATCAGCCCCAGCATTTT. Translating it yields CAIRDSLNQPQHF.

The genes are TRBV10-3 and TRBJ1-1; a weak D match, TRBD1 (6 bases). V gave up 11 bases and J gave up 5 bases, with 15 bases separating them. Germline lookup yields CDR1 ENHRY and CDR2 SYGVKD. This CDR3 region has 12 residues. The CDR3 spells CAVYREGTEAFF. In nucleotides, the CDR3 is TGTGCCGTTTACAGGGAGGGGACTGAAGCTTTCTTT.

The chain is built from TRBV28 and TRBJ2-2, with TRBD1 matching 9 bases. The V segment lost 6 bases and the J segment 6 bases; nucleotides outside the gene matches: 8. The CDR3 length is 15 residues. The germline gives CDR1 MDHEN, CDR2 SYDVKM. CDR3 protein: CASRHGQGIAGELFF. In DNA form, the CDR3 reads TGTGCCAGCAGACACGGACAGGGGATTGCCGGGGAGCTGTTTTTT.

The rearrangement uses TRBV4-2 and TRBJ1-1, with TRBD1 matching over 7 bases. Germline-derived CDR1 and CDR2 are LGHNA and YNFKEQ. With V trimmed by 4 bases and J by 3 bases, 2 bases remained unmatched. The CDR3 sequence is 13 residues long. CDR3 protein: CASSRTGDTEAFF. CDR3 coding DNA: TGTGCCAGCAGCCGTACAGGGGACACTGAAGCTTTCTTT.